This T cell receptor (beta chain) is drawn from a study of PD-1 blockade in classical Hodgkin lymphoma. Notes on the study in general: Causes of the repertoire differences remain undefined, possibly disease activity or prior therapy. CD4+ TCR diversity, unlike CD8+, rose significantly by C4D1. Complete responders had baseline diversity similar to newly diagnosed patients.

Germline loops: CDR1 MGHDK, CDR2 SYGVNS. The V and J ends lost 4 bases and 8 bases, in that order; junction bases with no gene match: 2. This CDR3 region has 12 residues. On this clone itself: Antigen unknown.

Profiled with immunoSEQ multiplex PCR; TCRdb holds only in-frame clones, not every one. The table includes under 40,000 clones, 77% detected once. The time point is: cycle 4 day 1 (C4D1), after 5 to 7 weeks of nivolumab. Brentuximab vedotin exposure varied, and every patient relapsed after autologous stem cell transplantation. Patients showed best responses of complete response, partial response or progressive disease. This sequence originates from a human donor with classical Hodgkin lymphoma. V is TRBV25-1 and J is TRBJ1-2, with 9 bases that match TRBD1. The sample here was peripheral blood mononuclear cells (PBMCs), taken before the fourth cycle of nivolumab. The CDR3 DNA sequence: TGTGCCAGCAGTGGACAGGGGGGAGGCTACACCTTC. It codes for CASSGQGGGYTF.